This note documents a single TCR beta chain sequence. Its antigen is not known. This entry belongs to a study of T cells in tumors after PD-1 blockade. Background on the study: Treatment was either pembrolizumab 200 mg every 3 weeks or cemiplimab 350 mg every 2 weeks. Mean per tumor sample: tens of thousands of templates (about 500-100,000), over 6,000 unique clonotypes. General study findings and limits: Blood contained about 43% of the tumor's TCR clonotypes. Clonal replacement, not reinvigoration, is suggested for expanded exhausted CD8+ clones after therapy.

V was cut by 4 bases and J by 0 bases, with 1 base left in between. Germline-derived CDR1 and CDR2 are LGHDT and YNNKEL (reference sequence). The CDR3 is 12 residues long. The repertoire was sequenced with immunoSEQ multiplex PCR; TCRdb's copy has only in-frame clones and lacks some. The top ten hold less than 15% of the sample, which has over 8,000 clones, about 67% seen once. This rearrangement joins TRBV3-1 (or the pseudogene TRBV3-2) to TRBJ1-3; the D is unclear. This clonotype originated in a human donor with basal cell carcinoma. The input for sequencing was tumor tissue, taken after anti-PD-1 treatment. CDR3 nucleotide sequence: TGTGCCAGCAGCCTCTCTGGAAACACCATATATTTT. It is translated as CASSLSGNTIYF.